This T cell receptor (beta chain) was found in a study of neoadjuvant anti-PD-1 for oral cavity cancer. The protocol was immunoSEQ multiplex PCR, while the TCRdb copy is restricted to in-frame clones and leaves out a portion. Seen here are some 66,000 clones, 80% to 90% observed once, and the top ten hold around 3.7%. CDR1 and CDR2 from the germline V gene are WNHNN and SYGVQD (reference sequence). With 3 bases removed from V and 4 bases from J, the gap between germline ends came to 4 bases. The CDR3 is 11 amino acids. This TCR derives from a person between 40 and 80 years old with oral cavity squamous cell carcinoma. Sample: PBMCs, taken before nivolumab (anti-PD-1) treatment. The V gene is TRBV10-1, the J gene TRBJ2-7; D is ambiguous. Written as DNA, the CDR3 is TGCGCCAGCAGTGATTATTACGAGCAGTACTTC. This sequence encodes CASSDYYEQYF.